These T cell receptor beta chains were read from a single sample in a study of blood T cell repertoires in COVID-19. Using immunoSEQ multiplex PCR, the repertoire was profiled, and TCRdb retains in-frame clones only, with some absent. The table has approximately 220,000 clones, about 86% seen once; the top ten hold 3.5% to 4%. The sequencing sample was made of PBMCs or T cells enriched from blood (not recorded which). Source of these receptors: a woman aged 40 to 49 with acute COVID-19. The CDR3 runs from the conserved cysteine through the conserved F or W. A D gene is named only where the DNA matches it firmly. The listing skips clone size in some rows; elsewhere it reads once, few, many or a size class.

j_call d_call v_call clone_size cdr3_aa cdr3_nt
TRBJ2-1 TRBD2 TRBV9 . CASSPTGLAGDGEQFF TGTGCCAGCAGCCCGACGGGACTAGCGGGAGACGGTGAGCAGTTCTTC
TRBJ2-1 . TRBV4-3 . CASSLLGGEQFF TGCGCCAGCAGCCTGCTTGGCGGCGAGCAGTTCTTC
TRBJ2-7 TRBD2 TRBV7-2 . CASSRGRAGAYEQYF TGTGCCAGCAGCCGGGGGAGGGCGGGGGCCTACGAGCAGTACTTC
TRBJ1-1 . TRBV29-1 . CSIRGGRNTEAFF TGCAGTATAAGAGGGGGTAGGAACACTGAAGCTTTCTTT
TRBJ2-1 . TRBV5-1 once CASSVGSGVNNEQFF TGCGCCAGCAGCGTTGGGTCAGGGGTGAACAATGAGCAGTTCTTC
TRBJ2-1 TRBD2 TRBV18 . CASSQALAVLDEQFF TGTGCCAGCTCACAGGCCCTAGCGGTATTAGATGAGCAGTTCTTC
TRBJ2-7 TRBD1 TRBV3-1/TRBV3-2 . CASSTGTGSYEQYF TGTGCCAGCAGCACCGGGACAGGGTCCTACGAGCAGTACTTC
TRBJ2-3 . TRBV28 once CASSSGGTDTQYF TGTGCCAGCAGTTCAGGGGGCACAGATACGCAGTATTTT
TRBJ2-3 . TRBV6-6 . CASTAGRGLDTQYF TGTGCCAGCACCGCCGGGAGGGGGCTAGATACGCAGTATTTT
TRBJ1-1 . TRBV14 once CASSLRGASGTEAFF TGTGCCAGCAGTCTCCGGGGGGCGAGTGGGACTGAAGCTTTCTTT
TRBJ2-1 TRBD2 TRBV15 . CATRLAGDSNEQFF TGTGCCACTAGACTAGCGGGAGACTCGAATGAGCAGTTCTTC
TRBJ1-5 TRBD1 TRBV30 . CAWSTGTGRFNQPQHF TGTGCCTGGAGTACCGGGACAGGGAGGTTCAATCAGCCCCAGCATTTT
TRBJ2-1 . TRBV18 . CASSPWTTEDEQFF TGTGCCAGCTCACCCTGGACAACCGAGGATGAGCAGTTCTTC
TRBJ2-7 . TRBV7-9 . CASSQGGRGGFSSYEQYF TGTGCCAGCAGCCAGGGTGGTAGGGGCGGTTTTTCCTCCTACGAGCAGTACTTC
TRBJ1-2 TRBD1 TRBV3-1/TRBV3-2 . CASSHRTGGTNYGYTF TGTGCCAGCAGCCATCGGACAGGGGGGACTAACTATGGCTACACCTTC
TRBJ2-7 TRBD1 TRBV19 once CASSEAPGGASEQYF TGTGCCAGTAGTGAAGCCCCAGGGGGCGCATCCGAGCAGTACTTC
TRBJ1-1 TRBD1 TRBV5-1 . CASSSGTGATEAFF TGCGCCAGCAGCTCAGGGACAGGGGCGACTGAAGCTTTCTTT
TRBJ2-3 . TRBV5-6 . CASSLKAGPGDTQYF TGTGCCAGCAGCTTGAAGGCAGGACCGGGGGATACGCAGTATTTT
TRBJ1-6 . TRBV21-1 . CASSKGGQGNSPLHF TGTGCCAGCAGCAAAGGGGGACAGGGAAACTCACCCCTCCACTTT
TRBJ2-7 TRBD1 TRBV5-5 . CASSLWGQGGEQYF TGTGCCAGCAGCTTGTGGGGACAGGGAGGCGAGCAGTACTTC
TRBJ2-3 . TRBV14 once CASSQVVGRSTDTQYF TGTGCCAGCAGCCAAGTCGTGGGCCGAAGCACAGATACGCAGTATTTT
TRBJ1-6 . TRBV7-9 . CASSSSGVESPLHF TGTGCCAGCAGCTCATCAGGGGTGGAGTCACCCCTCCACTTT
TRBJ2-5 TRBD2 TRBV7-3 . CASSPGLAGARETQYF TGTGCCAGCAGCCCCGGACTAGCGGGAGCCAGAGAGACCCAGTACTTC
TRBJ2-4 . TRBV28 . CASSATRAKNIQYF TGTGCCAGCAGTGCCACAAGAGCCAAAAACATTCAGTACTTC
TRBJ1-4 TRBD1 TRBV28 . CASSPPGQGTEKLFF TGTGCCAGCAGTCCTCCAGGACAGGGGACTGAAAAACTGTTTTTT
TRBJ2-1 TRBD2 TRBV28 . CATTQIRLAGVMDEQFF TGTGCCACCACCCAAATTCGACTAGCGGGAGTGATGGATGAGCAGTTCTTC
TRBJ2-1 . TRBV29-1 . CSVIPRANEQFF TGCAGCGTTATTCCGAGGGCTAATGAGCAGTTCTTC
TRBJ2-4 TRBD2 TRBV5-4 . CASSDNPGGAYGRAPVIQYF TGTGCCAGCAGCGACAATCCGGGTGGGGCCTACGGGAGGGCCCCCGTCATTCAGTACTTC
TRBJ2-7 . TRBV13 . CASSFGRGHAEQYF TGTGCCAGCAGCTTTGGTAGGGGCCACGCCGAGCAGTACTTC
TRBJ1-5 TRBD1 TRBV27 . CASGDRYQPQHF TGTGCCTCTGGGGACAGGTATCAGCCCCAGCATTTT
TRBJ2-3 . TRBV6-5 once CASGVTDTQYF TGTGCTTCCGGGGTAACAGATACGCAGTATTTT
TRBJ2-3 TRBD2 TRBV9 few CASSGGTSGRGDTQYF TGTGCCAGCAGCGGAGGGACTAGCGGGAGGGGTGATACGCAGTATTTT
TRBJ2-5 . TRBV5-8 . CASSLIYREQETQYF TGTGCCAGCAGCCTCATATACAGGGAGCAAGAGACCCAGTACTTC
TRBJ1-5 . TRBV27 . CASSPRDTYSNQPQHF TGTGCCAGCAGTCCACGGGACACCTATAGCAATCAGCCCCAGCATTTT
TRBJ2-1 TRBD2 TRBV14 . CASSQDRGTSGRRSDEQFF TGTGCCAGCAGCCAAGACAGGGGGACTAGCGGGAGGAGAAGCGATGAGCAGTTCTTC
TRBJ1-5 . TRBV2 . CASSDPRLGNQPQHF TGTGCCAGCAGTGACCCGAGGTTAGGCAATCAGCCCCAGCATTTT
TRBJ2-1 . TRBV7-7 . CASSLSALANEQFF TGTGCCAGCAGCTTATCAGCTCTAGCCAATGAGCAGTTCTTC
TRBJ2-2 . TRBV24-1 . CATRRDTNTGELFF TGTGCCACCCGCCGGGACACGAACACCGGGGAGCTGTTTTTT
TRBJ2-2 TRBD2 TRBV9 . CASSVVGGSGFAGELFF TGTGCCAGCAGCGTAGTCGGCGGGAGTGGTTTCGCCGGGGAGCTGTTTTTT
TRBJ2-5 . TRBV5-1 . CASSWGSAGETQYF TGCGCCAGCAGCTGGGGGTCGGCGGGGGAGACCCAGTACTTC
TRBJ1-2 TRBD1 TRBV27 . CASFQTDRANYGYTF TGTGCCAGTTTTCAGACGGACAGGGCTAACTATGGCTACACCTTC
TRBJ1-1 TRBD1 TRBV19 . CASSPRGYTEAFF TGTGCCAGTAGCCCCAGGGGGTACACTGAAGCTTTCTTT
TRBJ1-1 . TRBV5-1 . CASSRDGPGNTEAFF TGCGCCAGCAGCCGCGACGGGCCGGGAAACACTGAAGCTTTCTTT
TRBJ2-7 TRBD2 TRBV24-1 . CATSDATSSTYEQYF TGTGCCACCAGTGACGCGACTAGCTCGACGTACGAGCAGTACTTC
TRBJ2-1 TRBD2 TRBV27 few CASSSWLAGSNEQFF TGTGCCAGCAGTTCCTGGCTAGCGGGAAGCAATGAGCAGTTCTTC
TRBJ2-1 TRBD2 TRBV27 few CASSALAGGAYNEQFF TGTGCCAGCAGTGCCTTAGCGGGGGGGGCCTACAATGAGCAGTTCTTC
TRBJ2-3 TRBD2 TRBV4-3 . CASSQLAGEVDTQYF TGCGCCAGCAGCCAGCTAGCGGGAGAAGTAGATACGCAGTATTTT
TRBJ2-1 . TRBV7-2 . CASSLGGGRRNEQFF TGTGCCAGCAGCTTAGGGGGGGGCCGAAGGAATGAGCAGTTCTTC
TRBJ2-7 . TRBV5-6 . CASSPLDSTYEQYF TGTGCCAGCAGCCCTTTAGACAGCACCTACGAGCAGTACTTC
TRBJ2-5 TRBD2 TRBV18 . CASSPPRGPSGSETQYF TGTGCCAGCTCACCACCGAGAGGGCCTAGCGGGAGTGAGACCCAGTACTTC
TRBJ1-5 . TRBV7-9 . CASSSEHQPQHF TGTGCCAGCAGCAGCGAACATCAGCCCCAGCATTTT
TRBJ1-6 TRBD1 TRBV5-4 . CASSLQTGSNSPLHF TGTGCCAGCAGCTTACAGACAGGGAGTAACTCACCCCTCCACTTT
TRBJ1-1 . TRBV2 once CASTGQMNTEAFF TGTGCCAGCACCGGACAAATGAACACTGAAGCTTTCTTT
TRBJ2-7 . TRBV6-5 . CASSPDRSSYEQYF TGTGCCAGCAGCCCAGACAGGAGCTCCTACGAGCAGTACTTC
TRBJ1-5 TRBD1 TRBV2 . CASRRGQGNQPQHF TGTGCCAGCAGGAGGGGACAGGGTAATCAGCCCCAGCATTTT